This paragraph covers one T cell receptor (beta chain) sequence. The sample belongs to a study of blood T cell repertoires in COVID-19. In the study overall: Both acute and convalescent COVID-19 samples were obtained from the United States, Italy and Spain. The cDNA or gDNA used as material had been derived from T cells, B-cell-depleted T cells, or PBMCs.

As originally analysed: Nucleated cell number was recorded as an estimate derived from reference gene primer amplification. Repertoires were generated with immunoSEQ multiplex PCR, while TCRdb's copy carries only in-frame clones and drops some. Clone size and V and J calls were adopted from that table, with D and trimming inferred from the DNA. The table includes 95,000 to 150,000 clones, approximately 83% detected once. The CDR3 consists of 16 residues. CDR1 ENHRY and CDR2 SYGVKD come from the germline V gene. Trimming pared 0 bases from V and 4 bases from J, leaving 15 bases between. The genes are TRBV10-3 and TRBJ1-2, with D perhaps TRBD1 (5 bases). The clonotype comes from a woman older than 75 with acute or convalescent COVID-19. The sample consisted of peripheral blood. The CDR3 is CAISESGQGRSYGYTF. CDR3 in DNA: TGTGCCATCAGTGAGTCTGGGCAGGGAAGGAGCTATGGCTACACCTTC.